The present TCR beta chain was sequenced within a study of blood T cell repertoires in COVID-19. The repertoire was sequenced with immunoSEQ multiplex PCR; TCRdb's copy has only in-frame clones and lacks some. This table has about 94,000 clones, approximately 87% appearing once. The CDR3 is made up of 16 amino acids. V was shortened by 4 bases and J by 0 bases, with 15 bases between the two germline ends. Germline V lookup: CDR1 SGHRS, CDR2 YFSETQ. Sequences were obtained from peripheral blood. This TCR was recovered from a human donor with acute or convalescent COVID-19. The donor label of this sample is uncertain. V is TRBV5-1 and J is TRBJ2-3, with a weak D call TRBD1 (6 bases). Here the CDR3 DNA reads TGCGCCAGCAGCGGGGGTGGACAGCCTAGCACAGATACGCAGTATTTT. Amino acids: CASSGGGQPSTDTQYF.